One sample yielded the 13 T cell receptor beta chains listed below, sequenced in a study of blood T cells in healthy people across ages. Through a sample-barcoded 5' primer and a J-beta primer mix, a second PCR was run for roughly 7 to 12 cycles. TCRdb reprocessed the 5' RACE reads with MiXCR, giving one entry per CDR3 protein. The table records 600,000 to 800,000 distinct CDR3 sequences, roughly half of them present only once. Material: blood. These receptors originate from a woman aged 80 or older in good health.

This clonotype was detected ten times or more. V and J are TRBV27 and TRBJ1-2; 10 bases match TRBD1. The J segment lost 7 bases and the V segment lost 5 bases, leaving 13 bases of the junction unmatched. The CDR3 loop spans 16 amino acids. Germline V lookup: CDR1 MNHEY, CDR2 SMNVEV (reference sequence). Here the CDR3 reads CASSHPRDRGSRGYTF. The CDR3 DNA reads as TGTGCCAGCAGTCACCCCCGGGACAGGGGCTCTCGTGGCTACACCTTC.

Comments on this clonotype: A read error may be the cause here, since a much bigger clone is one base away. The J gene is TRBJ2-7, the V gene TRBV27; tentatively, D is TRBD1 (6 bases). Germline V gene data show CDR1 as MNHEY and CDR2 as SMNVEV (reference sequence). This CDR3 is 13 amino acids long. In DNA form, the CDR3 reads TGTACCAGCAGTTTCACAGGGACCTACGAGCAGTACTTC. Amino acid sequence: CTSSFTGTYEQYF.

This clonotype was counted once. A read error is possible here, since a much larger clone lies one base away. The rearrangement uses TRBV20-1 and TRBJ2-5; no reliable D call. The germline gives CDR1 DFQATT, CDR2 SNEGSKA (reference sequence). The ends were cut back, 1 base at V and 5 bases at J, with 11 bases in the middle. This CDR3 spans 13 amino acids. Here the CDR3 DNA reads TGCAGTGCTAGAGCCGGGTCCATGGAGACCCAGTACTTC. Its protein is CSARAGSMETQYF.

V and J are TRBV29-1 and TRBJ2-2; no clear D gene. This CDR3 spans 11 amino acids. The germline V gene has CDR1 SQVTM and CDR2 ANQGSEA. V was pared by 6 bases and J by 6 bases, with 8 bases between. CDR3 coding DNA: TGCAGCGTCCGAGCCGCCGGGGAGCTGTTTTTT. It yields the protein CSVRAAGELFF.

This clonotype was seen more than once but under ten times. The V call is TRBV7-9, the J call TRBJ2-2; D possibly corresponds to TRBD1 (5 bases). CDR1 SEHNR and CDR2 FQNEAQ come from the germline V gene (reference sequence). The CDR3 totals 15 residues. Trimming pared 5 bases from V and 1 base from J, leaving 11 bases between. This CDR3 reads CASSPGSGNTGELFF. CDR3 sequence (DNA): TGTGCCAGCAGCCCAGGGTCAGGGAACACCGGGGAGCTGTTTTTT.

This clonotype was counted a few times. The J gene is TRBJ2-7, the V gene TRBV29-1; TRBD1 aligns across 10 bases. Unmatched junction bases numbered 6, after V lost 6 bases and J lost 4 bases. Per the germline V gene, CDR1 is SQVTM and CDR2 is ANQGSEA. This CDR3 has 13 amino acids. This chain's CDR3 is CSVKTGGGYEQYF. The CDR3, as DNA: TGCAGCGTGAAGACAGGGGGCGGTTACGAGCAGTACTTC.

This clonotype was found many times. This chain connects TRBV27 to TRBJ2-7; TRBD2 matches at 8 bases. The V segment lost 4 bases and the J segment 0 bases; nucleotides outside the gene matches: 14. In germline, CDR1 is MNHEY, CDR2 SMNVEV (reference sequence). The CDR3 loop spans 18 amino acids. CDR3 nucleotide sequence: TGTGCCAGCAGTTCGCTATATTATCAGCGGGGGAGCTCCTACGAGCAGTACTTC. This encodes CASSSLYYQRGSSYEQYF.

This clonotype came up a few times. The V gene is TRBV9, the J gene TRBJ2-2, with 7 positions matching TRBD1. The CDR3 runs 16 residues. Per germline, CDR1 SGDLS and CDR2 YYNGEE. Losses at the gene ends were 0 bases for V and 0 bases for J; bases not matched to a gene: 2. The CDR3 protein is CASSVAGGSNTGELFF. For the CDR3, the DNA is TGTGCCAGCAGCGTAGCAGGGGGATCGAACACCGGGGAGCTGTTTTTT.

The chain links TRBV29-1 to TRBJ2-3, with 7 bases aligning to TRBD1. V gave up 2 bases and J gave up 5 bases; unmatched junction bases: 13. In germline, CDR1 is SQVTM, CDR2 ANQGSEA. There are 16 residues in the CDR3. The CDR3 DNA reads TGCAGCGTTGAAAAGGGGGCAGACAAGGGCGGAGATACGCAGTATTTT. Protein: CSVEKGADKGGDTQYF.

The chain recombines TRBV7-9 with TRBJ1-1; D is perhaps TRBD1 (6 bases). The CDR3 consists of 16 residues. Germline values: CDR1 SEHNR, CDR2 FQNEAQ (reference sequence). Deletions cut 2 bases from V and 5 bases from J, with 18 bases between. CDR3 DNA sequence: TGTGCCAGCAGCTTATTCCCTATACAGGGACGGACTGAAGCTTTCTTT. Translation gives CASSLFPIQGRTEAFF.

This clonotype was found many times. The chain uses TRBV5-1 and TRBJ2-1, with D possibly being TRBD1 or TRBD2 (5 bases each). The CDR3 extends over 15 amino acids. V was cut by 6 bases and J by 6 bases, with 19 bases left in between. Germline V gene lookup returns CDR1 SGHRS and CDR2 YFSETQ. The DNA for the CDR3 is TGCGCCAGCAACTTTGGACGGGGCTGGAGCAATGAGCAGTTCTTC. Protein: CASNFGRGWSNEQFF. Full variable domain (remainder filled in from reference TRBV5-1 and TRBJ2-1): KAGVTQTPRYLIKTRGQQVTLSCSPISGHRSVSWYQQTPGQGLQFLFEYFSETQRNKGNFPGRFSGRQFSNSRSEMNVSTLELGDSALYLCASNFGRGWSNEQFFGPGTRLTVL.

V and J are TRBV20-1 and TRBJ2-5, with TRBD2 matching over 7 bases. Unmatched junction bases numbered 6, after V lost 2 bases and J lost 0 bases. Germline CDR1 and CDR2: DFQATT and SNEGSKA (reference sequence). This CDR3 has 15 residues. The CDR3 protein is CSARTASGNQETQYF. CDR3 sequence (DNA): TGCAGTGCTAGAACCGCTAGCGGCAACCAAGAGACCCAGTACTTC.

This sequence joins TRBV20-1 and TRBJ2-5; 8 nucleotides agree with TRBD2. Trimming removed 6 bases from V and 2 bases from J; junction bases left unmatched: 11. This CDR3 has 15 amino acids. Germline CDR1 is DFQATT and CDR2 is SNEGSKA (reference sequence). In DNA form, the CDR3 reads TGCAGTGCCCCACCGGGGGGGCCGGTTCAAGAGACCCAGTACTTC. Its translation is CSAPPGGPVQETQYF.